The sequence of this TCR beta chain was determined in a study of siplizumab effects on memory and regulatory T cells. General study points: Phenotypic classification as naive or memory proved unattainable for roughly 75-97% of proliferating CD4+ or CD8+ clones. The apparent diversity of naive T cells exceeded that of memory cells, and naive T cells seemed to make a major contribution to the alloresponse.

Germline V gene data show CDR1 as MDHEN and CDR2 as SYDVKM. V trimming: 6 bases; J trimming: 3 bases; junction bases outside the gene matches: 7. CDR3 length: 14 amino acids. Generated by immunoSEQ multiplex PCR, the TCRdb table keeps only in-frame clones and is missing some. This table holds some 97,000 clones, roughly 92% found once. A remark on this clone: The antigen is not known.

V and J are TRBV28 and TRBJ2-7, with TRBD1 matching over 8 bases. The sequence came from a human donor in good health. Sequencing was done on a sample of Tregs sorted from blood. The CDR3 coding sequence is TGTGCCAGCAGCAGACAGGGGAGAGGCTACGAGCAGTACTTC. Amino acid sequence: CASSRQGRGYEQYF.